The entry that follows covers one T cell receptor (beta chain) sequence. This clonotype appeared a few times. There is no known antigen for this receptor. No clone much larger than this one lies a single base away; base qualities are absent. This record comes from a study of T cells after yellow fever vaccination (dated by TCRdb to between 2019 and 2020). With respect to the entire study: The SMART-Seq v4 Ultra Low Input RNA kit was used to prepare libraries from fractions with low cell numbers. Blood was collected at multiple timepoints before and after primary and secondary immunization, and bulk PBMC replicates and cell subsets were isolated. To track T-cell clones before and after primary and booster YFV17D yellow fever vaccination, bulk TCR alpha and beta repertoires were sequenced longitudinally. Two healthy male donors, one aged 18 to 30 and one aged 30 to 40 years, made up the cohort.

The treatment or condition label on this specimen signifies: live attenuated yellow fever vaccine strain. Two biological replicates of bulk PBMCs were collected at each blood-draw timepoint. PBMCs were isolated from peripheral blood using a standard Ficoll-Paque protocol. TriZol was used to extract RNA from bulk PBMCs, CD4 and CD8 fractions, and dextramer-positive and dextramer-negative fractions. Data came from an Illumina NovaSeq 6000. Synthesis of TCR cDNA relied on 5'RACE template switching, a step that introduced a universal primer site along with unique molecular identifiers. Priming for cDNA synthesis came from both the TCR alpha and TCR beta constant segments. Library amplification used two PCR steps, and the second PCR step added sample barcodes and sequencing adapters. Sequencing of the libraries was done on either Illumina HiSeq 2500 (2x100 bp) or NovaSeq (2x150 bp). Per the original workflow: Demultiplexing of reads and collapsing into UMI consensus sequences were performed with MIGEC, and V(D)J alignment was carried out with MiXCR. Clonotypes responding to the vaccine were identified with edgeR on replicate PBMC samples, with the criteria of FDR below 0.01 and a log2 fold change above 5 up to day 15. Bulk clonotypes were assigned CD4 or CD8 identity according to which sequenced CD4 or CD8 repertoire held them at higher abundance. The raw public data were reprocessed by TCRdb itself: fastp quality trimming at Q25, MiXCR clonotype calling, in-frame beta chains only. Every CDR3 protein is listed once, alongside the most common genes and DNA of its rows. TCRdb, not the original authors, processed these V and J calls. The sample has a few hundred thousand distinct CDR3 sequences on record, 3% to 4.5% of them singletons. The leading ten clones occupy roughly a quarter of the sample.

What the authors observed across the whole study: After the booster, most clones that had expanded after primary vaccination were detected again (approximately 95% of CD4 and roughly 86% of CD8), suggesting broad maintenance of memory. A small share of clonotypes occurred in both CD4 and CD8 compartments, likely arising from convergent recombination. Because only two donors were included in the study, the extent to which the findings can be generalized is limited. The secondary T-cell response was weaker than the primary response but faster, peaking on day 5 instead of day 15. Because abundant contaminating clonotypes from the bulk population could be contained in FACS-sorted repertoires, computational filtering was required.

The sequenced sample was PBMCs, obtained on the day of the yellow fever booster vaccination. The source of this sequence is a man younger than 30 who received the YFV17D yellow fever vaccine.

CDR3 sequence: CASSLGAGNNEQFF. The bases are TGTGCCAGCAGCTTAGGGGCGGGGAACAATGAGCAGTTCTTC. Here the chain combines TRBV7-9 and TRBJ2-1; a weak D assignment points to TRBD2 (6 bases agree). The germline V gene (reference sequence) provides CDR1 SEHNR and CDR2 FQNEAQ. Trimming takes 1 base from V and 5 bases from J, and the germline ends sit 9 bases apart. CDR3 length: 14 amino acids, cysteine to phenylalanine. The entry retains the CDR3 DNA only, 42 bases that are in frame from base 1.